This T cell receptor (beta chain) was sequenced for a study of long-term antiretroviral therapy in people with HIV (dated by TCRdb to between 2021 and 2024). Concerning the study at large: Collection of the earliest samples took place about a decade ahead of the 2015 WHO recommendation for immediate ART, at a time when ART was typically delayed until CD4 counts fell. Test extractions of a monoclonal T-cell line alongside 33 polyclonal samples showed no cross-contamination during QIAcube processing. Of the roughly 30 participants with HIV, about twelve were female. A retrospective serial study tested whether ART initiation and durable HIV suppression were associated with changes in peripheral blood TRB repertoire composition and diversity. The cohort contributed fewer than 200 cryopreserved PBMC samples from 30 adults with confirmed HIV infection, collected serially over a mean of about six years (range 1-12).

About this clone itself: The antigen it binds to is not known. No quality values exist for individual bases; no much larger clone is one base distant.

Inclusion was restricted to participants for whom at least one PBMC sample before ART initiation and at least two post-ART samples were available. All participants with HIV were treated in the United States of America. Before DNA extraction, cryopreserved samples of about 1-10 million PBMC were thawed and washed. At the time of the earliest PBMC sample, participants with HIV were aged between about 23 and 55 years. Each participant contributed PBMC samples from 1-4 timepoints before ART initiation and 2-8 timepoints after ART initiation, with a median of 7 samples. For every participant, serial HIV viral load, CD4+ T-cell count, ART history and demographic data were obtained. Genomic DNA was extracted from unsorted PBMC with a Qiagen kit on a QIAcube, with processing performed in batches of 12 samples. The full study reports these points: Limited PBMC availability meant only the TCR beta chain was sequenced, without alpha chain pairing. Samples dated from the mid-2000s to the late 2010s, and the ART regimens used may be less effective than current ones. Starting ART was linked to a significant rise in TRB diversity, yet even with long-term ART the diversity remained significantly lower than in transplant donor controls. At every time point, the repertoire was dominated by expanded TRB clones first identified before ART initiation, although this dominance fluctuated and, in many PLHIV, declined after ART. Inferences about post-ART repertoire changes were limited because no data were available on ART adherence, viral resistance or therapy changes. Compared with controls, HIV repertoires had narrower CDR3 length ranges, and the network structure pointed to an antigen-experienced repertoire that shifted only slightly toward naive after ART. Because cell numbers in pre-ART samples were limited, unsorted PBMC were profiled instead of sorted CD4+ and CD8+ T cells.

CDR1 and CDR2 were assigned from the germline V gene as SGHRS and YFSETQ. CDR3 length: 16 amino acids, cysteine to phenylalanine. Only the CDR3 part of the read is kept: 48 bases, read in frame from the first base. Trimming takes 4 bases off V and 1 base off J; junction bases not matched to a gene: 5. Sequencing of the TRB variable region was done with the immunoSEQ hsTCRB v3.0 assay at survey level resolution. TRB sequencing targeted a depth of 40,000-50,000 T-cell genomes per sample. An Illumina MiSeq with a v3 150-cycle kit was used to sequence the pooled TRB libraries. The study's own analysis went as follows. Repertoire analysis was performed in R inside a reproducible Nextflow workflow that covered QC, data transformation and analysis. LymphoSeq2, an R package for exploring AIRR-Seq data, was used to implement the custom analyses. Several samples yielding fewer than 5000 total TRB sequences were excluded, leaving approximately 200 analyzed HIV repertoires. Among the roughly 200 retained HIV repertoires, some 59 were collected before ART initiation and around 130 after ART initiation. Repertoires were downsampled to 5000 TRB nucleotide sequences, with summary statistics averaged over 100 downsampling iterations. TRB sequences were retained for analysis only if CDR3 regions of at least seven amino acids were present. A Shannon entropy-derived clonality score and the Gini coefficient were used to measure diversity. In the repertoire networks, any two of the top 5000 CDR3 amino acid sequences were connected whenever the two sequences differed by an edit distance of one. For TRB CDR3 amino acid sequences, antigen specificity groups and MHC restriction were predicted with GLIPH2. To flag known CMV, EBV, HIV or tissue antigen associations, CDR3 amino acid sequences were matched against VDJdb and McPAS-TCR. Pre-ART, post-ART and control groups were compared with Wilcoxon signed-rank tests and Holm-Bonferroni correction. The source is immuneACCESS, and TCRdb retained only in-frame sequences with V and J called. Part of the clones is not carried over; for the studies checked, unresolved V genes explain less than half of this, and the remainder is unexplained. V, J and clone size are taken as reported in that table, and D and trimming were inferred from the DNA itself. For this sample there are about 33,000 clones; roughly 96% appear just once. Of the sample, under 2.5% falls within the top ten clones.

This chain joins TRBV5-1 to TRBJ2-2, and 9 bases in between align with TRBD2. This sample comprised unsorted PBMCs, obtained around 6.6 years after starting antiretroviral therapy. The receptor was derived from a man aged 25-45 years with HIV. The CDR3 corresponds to CASSLRLAVNTGELFF. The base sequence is TGCGCCAGCAGCCTGAGACTAGCGGTGAACACCGGGGAGCTGTTTTTT.